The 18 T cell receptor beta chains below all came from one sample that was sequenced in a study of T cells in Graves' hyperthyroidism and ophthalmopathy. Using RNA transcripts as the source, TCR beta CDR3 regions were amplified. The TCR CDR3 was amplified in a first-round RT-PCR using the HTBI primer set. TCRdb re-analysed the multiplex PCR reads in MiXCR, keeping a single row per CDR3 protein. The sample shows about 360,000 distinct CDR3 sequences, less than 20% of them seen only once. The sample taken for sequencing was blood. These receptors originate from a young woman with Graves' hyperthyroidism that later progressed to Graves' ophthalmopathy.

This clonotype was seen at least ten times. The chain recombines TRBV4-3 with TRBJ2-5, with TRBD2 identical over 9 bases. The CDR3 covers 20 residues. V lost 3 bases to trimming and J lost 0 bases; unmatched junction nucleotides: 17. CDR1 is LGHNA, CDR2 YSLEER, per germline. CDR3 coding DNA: TGCGCCAGCAGCCAGTCACCGGGACTAGCACAAACGGGGTACCAAGAGACCCAGTACTTC. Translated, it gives CASSQSPGLAQTGYQETQYF.

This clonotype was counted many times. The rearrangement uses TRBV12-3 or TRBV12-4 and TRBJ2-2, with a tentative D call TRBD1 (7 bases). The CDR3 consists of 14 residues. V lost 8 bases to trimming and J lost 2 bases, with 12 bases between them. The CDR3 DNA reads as TGTGCCAGCCCAGGGGGGACCAACACCGGGGAGCTGTTTTTT. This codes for CASPGGTNTGELFF.

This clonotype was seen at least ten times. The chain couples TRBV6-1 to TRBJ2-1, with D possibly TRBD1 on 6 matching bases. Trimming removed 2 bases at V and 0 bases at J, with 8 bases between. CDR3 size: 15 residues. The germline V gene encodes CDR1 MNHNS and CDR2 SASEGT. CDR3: CASSEYRDSYNEQFF. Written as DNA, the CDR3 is TGTGCCAGCAGTGAATACAGGGACTCCTACAATGAGCAGTTCTTC.

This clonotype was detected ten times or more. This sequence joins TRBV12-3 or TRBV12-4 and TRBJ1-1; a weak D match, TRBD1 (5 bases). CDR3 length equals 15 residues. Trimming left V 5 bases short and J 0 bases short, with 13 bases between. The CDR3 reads CASSDHGAMNTEAFF. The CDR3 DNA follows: TGTGCCAGCAGTGACCACGGGGCCATGAACACTGAAGCTTTCTTT.

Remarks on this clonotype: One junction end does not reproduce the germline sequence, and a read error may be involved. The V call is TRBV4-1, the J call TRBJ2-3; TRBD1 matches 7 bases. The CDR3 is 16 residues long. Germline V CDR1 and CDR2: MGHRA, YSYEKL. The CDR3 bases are TGCGCCAGCAGCCAAGATCGGGACAGAAGCACAGATACGCGGTATTTT. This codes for CASSQDRDRSTDTRYF.

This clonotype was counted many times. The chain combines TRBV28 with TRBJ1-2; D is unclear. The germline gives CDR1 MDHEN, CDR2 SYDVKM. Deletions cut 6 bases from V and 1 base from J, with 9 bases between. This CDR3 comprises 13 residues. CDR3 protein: CASRDGYNYGYTF. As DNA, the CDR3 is TGTGCCAGCAGGGACGGTTATAACTATGGCTACACCTTC.

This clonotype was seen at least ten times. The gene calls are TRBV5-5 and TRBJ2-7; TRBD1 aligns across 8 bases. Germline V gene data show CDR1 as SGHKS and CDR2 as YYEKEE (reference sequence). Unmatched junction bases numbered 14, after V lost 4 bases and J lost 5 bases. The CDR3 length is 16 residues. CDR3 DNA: TGTGCCAGCAGCCTTAGCCGGGACAGGAGTCGCAACGAGCAGTACTTC. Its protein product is CASSLSRDRSRNEQYF.

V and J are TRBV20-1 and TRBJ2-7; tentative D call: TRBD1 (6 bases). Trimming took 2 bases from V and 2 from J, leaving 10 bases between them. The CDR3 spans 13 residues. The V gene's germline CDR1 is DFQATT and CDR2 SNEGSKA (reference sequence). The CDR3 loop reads CSARQGTTYEQYF. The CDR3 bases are TGCAGTGCTAGACAGGGGACCACCTACGAGCAGTACTTC.

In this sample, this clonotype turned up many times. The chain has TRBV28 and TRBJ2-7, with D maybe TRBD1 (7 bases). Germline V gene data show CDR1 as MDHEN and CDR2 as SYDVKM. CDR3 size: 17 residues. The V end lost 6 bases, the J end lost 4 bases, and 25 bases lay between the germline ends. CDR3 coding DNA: TGTGCCAGCAGCCAAGTTAGGGGGCGCGGGGCCCTTTACGAGCAGTACTTC. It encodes CASSQVRGRGALYEQYF. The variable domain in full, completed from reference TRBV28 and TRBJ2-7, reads DVKVTQSSRYLVKRTGEKVFLECVQDMDHENMFWYRQDPGLGLRLIYFSYDVKMKEKGDIPEGYSVSREKKERFSLILESASTNQTSMYLCASSQVRGRGALYEQYFGPGTRLTVT.

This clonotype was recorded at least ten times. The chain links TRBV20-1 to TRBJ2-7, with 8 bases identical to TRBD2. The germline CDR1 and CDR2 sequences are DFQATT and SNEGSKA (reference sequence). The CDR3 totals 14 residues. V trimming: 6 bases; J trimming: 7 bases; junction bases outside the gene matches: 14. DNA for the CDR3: TGCAGTGCCCCTGGGACGGGAGGGCCTCGGGAGCAGTACTTC. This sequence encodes CSAPGTGGPREQYF.

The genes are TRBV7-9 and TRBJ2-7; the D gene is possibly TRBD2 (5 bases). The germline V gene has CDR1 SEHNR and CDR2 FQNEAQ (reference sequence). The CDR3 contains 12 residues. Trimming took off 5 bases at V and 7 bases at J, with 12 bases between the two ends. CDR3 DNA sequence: TGTGCCAGCAGCCCGCTTGAGCGGGAGCAGTACTTC. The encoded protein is CASSPLEREQYF.

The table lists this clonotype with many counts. The CDR3 sequence: CASSQLGQTYEQYF. The CDR3 nucleotides are TGTGCCAGCAGCCAACTGGGACAGACCTACGAGCAGTACTTC. The J gene is TRBJ2-7, the V gene TRBV3-1; 7 bases map to TRBD1. The CDR3 has 14 amino acids. Germline V gene data show CDR1 as LGHDT and CDR2 as YNNKEL (reference sequence). V dropped 2 bases and J dropped 2; count of bases not matched to a gene: 3.

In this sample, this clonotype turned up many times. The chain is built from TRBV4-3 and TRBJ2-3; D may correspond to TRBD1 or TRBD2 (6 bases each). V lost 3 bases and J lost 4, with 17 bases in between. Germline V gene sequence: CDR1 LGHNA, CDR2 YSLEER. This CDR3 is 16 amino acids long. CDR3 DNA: TGCGCCAGCAGCCAGGGGGGACAAAGTTACCCAGATACGCAGTATTTT. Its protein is CASSQGGQSYPDTQYF.

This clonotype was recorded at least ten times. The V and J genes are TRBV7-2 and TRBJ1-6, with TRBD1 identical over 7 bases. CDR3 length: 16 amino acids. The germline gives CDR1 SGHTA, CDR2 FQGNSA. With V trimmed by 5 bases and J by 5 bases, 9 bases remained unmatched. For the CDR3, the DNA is TGTGCCAGCAGCCCAGGGACAGTGGGGAATAATTCACCCCTCCACTTT. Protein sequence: CASSPGTVGNNSPLHF.

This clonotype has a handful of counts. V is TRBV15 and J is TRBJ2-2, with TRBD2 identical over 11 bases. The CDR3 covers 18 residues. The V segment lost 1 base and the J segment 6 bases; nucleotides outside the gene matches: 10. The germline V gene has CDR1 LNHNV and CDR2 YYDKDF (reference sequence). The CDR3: CATSRARGLAEVAGELFF. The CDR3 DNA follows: TGTGCCACCAGCAGAGCCAGGGGACTAGCGGAAGTTGCCGGGGAGCTGTTTTTT. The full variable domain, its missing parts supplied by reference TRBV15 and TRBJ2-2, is DAMVIQNPRYQVTQFGKPVTLSCSQTLNHNVMYWYQQKSSQAPKLLFHYYDKDFNNEADTPDNFQSRRPNTSFCFLDIRSPGLGDTAMYLCATSRARGLAEVAGELFFGEGSRLTVL.

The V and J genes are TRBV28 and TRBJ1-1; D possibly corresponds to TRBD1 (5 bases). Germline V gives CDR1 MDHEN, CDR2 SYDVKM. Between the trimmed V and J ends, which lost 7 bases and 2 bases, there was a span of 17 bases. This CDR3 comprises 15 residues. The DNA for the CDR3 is TGTGCCAGCAAAGGTATTGGGACGGGCAACACTGAAGCTTTCTTT. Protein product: CASKGIGTGNTEAFF.

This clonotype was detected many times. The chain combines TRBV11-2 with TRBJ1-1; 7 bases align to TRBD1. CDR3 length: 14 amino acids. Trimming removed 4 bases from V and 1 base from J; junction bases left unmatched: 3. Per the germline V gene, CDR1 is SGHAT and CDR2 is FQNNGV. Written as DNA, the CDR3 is TGTGCCAGCAGCTCCAACAGGGGGAACACTGAAGCTTTCTTT. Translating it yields CASSSNRGNTEAFF.

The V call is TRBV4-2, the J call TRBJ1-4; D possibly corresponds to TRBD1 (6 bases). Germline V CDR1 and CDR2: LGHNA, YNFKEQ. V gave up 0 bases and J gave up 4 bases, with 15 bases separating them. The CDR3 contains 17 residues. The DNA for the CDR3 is TGTGCCAGCAGCCAAGATCCCGGGGGCAGGGGTAATGAAAAACTGTTTTTT. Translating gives CASSQDPGGRGNEKLFF.